The clone carrying this T cell receptor (beta chain) was counted once. The record originates from a study of OX40 agonist ivuxolimab in advanced cancers. Trimming stripped 0 bases from V and 2 bases from J, with 13 bases between. The germline gives CDR1 SGHRS, CDR2 YFSETQ. CDR3 size: 16 residues. TCRdb's copy holds only in-frame clones and misses some; the assay was immunoSEQ multiplex PCR. Here the sample spans 75,000 to 90,000 clones, around nine tenths being singletons. The sequence was obtained from an adult with an advanced solid tumor such as melanoma, head and neck, liver or kidney cancer. V and J are TRBV5-1 and TRBJ2-3; D is ambiguous. Material: CD4+ or CD8+ T cells sorted from blood, obtained in a trial of the OX40 agonist ivuxolimab. In DNA form, the CDR3 reads TGCGCCAGCAGCTTGGGGGCTAGTGGCTCCACAGATACGCAGTATTTT. This codes for CASSLGASGSTDTQYF.